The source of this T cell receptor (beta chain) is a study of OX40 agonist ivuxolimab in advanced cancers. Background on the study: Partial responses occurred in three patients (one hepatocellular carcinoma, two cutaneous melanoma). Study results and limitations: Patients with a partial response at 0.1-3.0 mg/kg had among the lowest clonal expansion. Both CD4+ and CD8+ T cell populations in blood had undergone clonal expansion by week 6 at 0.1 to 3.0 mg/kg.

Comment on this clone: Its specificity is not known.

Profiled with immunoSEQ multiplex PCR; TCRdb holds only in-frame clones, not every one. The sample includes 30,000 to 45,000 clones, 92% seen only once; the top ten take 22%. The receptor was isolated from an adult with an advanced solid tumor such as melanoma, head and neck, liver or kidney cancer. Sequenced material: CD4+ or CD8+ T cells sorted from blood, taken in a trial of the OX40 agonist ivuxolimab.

CDR3 in DNA: TGCAGCGTTTTAACGCCGAGCTCCTACAATGAGCAGTTCTTC. Translation: CSVLTPSSYNEQFF. The chain couples TRBV29-1 to TRBJ2-1; D not certain. With 5 bases removed from V and 0 bases from J, the gap between germline ends came to 11 bases. The CDR3 consists of 14 residues. Germline CDR1 reads SQVTM; CDR2 reads ANQGSEA.